This T cell receptor (beta chain) was sequenced in a study of blood T cell repertoires in COVID-19. Whole-study context: Samples representing acute and convalescent COVID-19 were sourced from the United States, Italy and Spain. PBMCs, B-cell-depleted T cells, or T cells were the source of the cDNA or gDNA that made up the material.

The germline CDR1 and CDR2 sequences are SGHKS and YYEKEE (reference sequence). V lost 0 bases and J lost 1, with 16 bases in between. The CDR3 runs to 17 residues. In the original analysis: Quantification of nucleated cells was approximated via reference gene primer amplification. The table came from immunoSEQ multiplex PCR; TCRdb's copy has only in-frame clones and leaves some out. D and trimming come from the DNA, and the V and J calls and clone size come from that table. The sample has roughly 79,000 clones, roughly 90% seen once; the top ten hold approximately 4.2%. Sequenced material: peripheral blood. This clonotype originated in a middle-aged man with active COVID-19. The V gene is TRBV5-5, the J gene TRBJ1-2; a possible D gene is TRBD1 (5 bases). This CDR3 reads CASSLASGGVVNYGYTF. The CDR3 nucleotides are TGTGCCAGCAGCTTGGCCTCTGGGGGGGTGGTTAACTATGGCTACACCTTC.